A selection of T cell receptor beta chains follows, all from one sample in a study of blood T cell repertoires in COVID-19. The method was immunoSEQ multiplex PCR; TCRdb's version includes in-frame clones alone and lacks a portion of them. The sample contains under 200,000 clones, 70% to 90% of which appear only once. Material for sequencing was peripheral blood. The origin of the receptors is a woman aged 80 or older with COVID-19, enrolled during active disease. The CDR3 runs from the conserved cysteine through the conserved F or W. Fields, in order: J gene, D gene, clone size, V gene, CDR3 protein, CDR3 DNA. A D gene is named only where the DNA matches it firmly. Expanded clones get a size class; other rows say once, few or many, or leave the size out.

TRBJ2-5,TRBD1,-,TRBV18,CASSSGQGIETQYF,TGTGCCAGCTCATCGGGACAGGGGATAGAGACCCAGTACTTC
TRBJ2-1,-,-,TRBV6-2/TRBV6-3,CASRLPAYNEQFF,TGTGCCAGCCGCCTTCCCGCCTACAATGAGCAGTTCTTC
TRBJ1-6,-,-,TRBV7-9,CASSLGQVNSPLHF,TGTGCCAGCAGCTTAGGACAGGTTAATTCACCCCTCCACTTT
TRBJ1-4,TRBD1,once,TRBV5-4,CASSSPGQGNEKLFF,TGTGCCAGCAGTTCGCCGGGACAGGGGAATGAAAAACTGTTTTTT
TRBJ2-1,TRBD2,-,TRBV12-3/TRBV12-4,CASSSGSGEGFF,TGTGCCAGCAGTAGCGGGAGCGGCGAGGGGTTCTTC
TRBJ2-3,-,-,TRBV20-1,CSASRVLRTDTQYF,TGCAGTGCTAGTCGAGTCTTGCGCACAGATACGCAGTATTTT
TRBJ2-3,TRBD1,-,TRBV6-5,CASSLRQGDTDTQYF,TGTGCCAGCAGCCTTAGACAGGGGGACACAGATACGCAGTATTTT
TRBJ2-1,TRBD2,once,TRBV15,CATSRLAGGSVGEQFF,TGTGCCACCAGCAGACTAGCGGGAGGGTCGGTGGGTGAGCAGTTCTTC
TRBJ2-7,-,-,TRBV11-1,CASSFLGGRDEQYF,TGTGCCAGCAGCTTTCTCGGAGGTAGGGACGAGCAGTACTTC
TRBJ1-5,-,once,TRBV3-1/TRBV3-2,CASSLQPGQGSYQPQHF,TGTGCCAGCAGCCTCCAGCCCGGGCAGGGGTCTTATCAGCCCCAGCATTTT
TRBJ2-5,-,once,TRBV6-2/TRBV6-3,CASSSDSSPRETQYF,TGTGCCAGCAGTTCGGACTCATCGCCAAGGGAGACCCAGTACTTC
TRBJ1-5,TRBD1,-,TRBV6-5,CATKRDRTLNQPQHF,TGTGCCACGAAAAGGGACAGAACCCTCAATCAGCCCCAGCATTTT
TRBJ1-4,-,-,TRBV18,CASSPLENSNEKLFF,TGTGCCAGCTCACCACTCGAAAACTCGAATGAAAAACTGTTTTTT
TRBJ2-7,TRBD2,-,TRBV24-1,CATSDPASGRNEQYF,TGTGCCACCAGTGATCCGGCTAGCGGTAGGAACGAGCAGTACTTC
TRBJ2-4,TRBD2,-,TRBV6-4,CASSDSLAGVAKNIQYF,TGTGCCAGCAGTGACTCCTTAGCGGGAGTAGCCAAAAACATTCAGTACTTC
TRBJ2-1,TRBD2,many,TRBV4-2,CASSGRLGLAGGDEQFF,TGTGCCAGCAGCGGGAGACTGGGACTAGCGGGAGGGGATGAGCAGTTCTTC
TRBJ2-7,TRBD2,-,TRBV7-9,CASSLSGGEQYF,TGTGCCAGCAGCTTATCGGGGGGCGAGCAGTACTTC
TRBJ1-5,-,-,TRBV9,CASSGVSNQPQHF,TGTGCCAGCAGCGGAGTTAGCAATCAGCCCCAGCATTTT
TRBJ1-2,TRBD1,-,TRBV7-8,CASSVSGQGGGYTF,TGTGCCAGCAGCGTTTCCGGACAGGGCGGGGGCTACACCTTC
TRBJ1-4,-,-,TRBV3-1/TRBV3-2,CASSQGLQGNSNEKLFF,TGTGCCAGCAGCCAAGGGCTACAGGGAAACTCTAATGAAAAACTGTTTTTT
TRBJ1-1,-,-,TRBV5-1,CASSLDGRKNTEAFF,TGCGCCAGCAGCTTGGATGGCAGGAAGAACACTGAAGCTTTCTTT
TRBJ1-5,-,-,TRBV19,CASTGRGPQPQHF,TGTGCCAGTACGGGCAGGGGCCCTCAGCCCCAGCATTTT
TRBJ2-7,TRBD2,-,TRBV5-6,CASSLGTSPYEQYF,TGTGCCAGCAGCTTGGGGACTAGCCCCTACGAGCAGTACTTC
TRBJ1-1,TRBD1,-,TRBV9,CASSVGGGHTEAFF,TGTGCCAGCAGCGTCGGAGGGGGCCACACTGAAGCTTTCTTT
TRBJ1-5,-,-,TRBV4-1,CASSQVLGAGNQPQHF,TGCGCCAGCAGCCAAGTCTTGGGGGCGGGCAATCAGCCCCAGCATTTT
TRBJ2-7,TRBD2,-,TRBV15,CATSRPTSGRVGEQYF,TGTGCCACCAGCAGACCTACTAGCGGGAGGGTAGGCGAGCAGTACTTC
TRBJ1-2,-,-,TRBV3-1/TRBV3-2,CASSQEFNTNYGYTF,TGTGCCAGCAGCCAAGAGTTCAACACTAACTATGGCTACACCTTC
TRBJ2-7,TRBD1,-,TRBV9,CASSGGQGPYEQYF,TGTGCCAGCAGCGGTGGACAGGGTCCCTACGAGCAGTACTTC
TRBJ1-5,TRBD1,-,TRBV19,CASSHSSRGRGLYFQPQHF,TGTGCCAGTTCCCACTCCAGCCGGGGCAGGGGGCTGTATTTTCAGCCCCAGCATTTT
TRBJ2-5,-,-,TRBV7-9,CASSLADRISMETQYF,TGTGCCAGCAGCTTAGCCGACCGGATTAGCATGGAGACCCAGTACTTC
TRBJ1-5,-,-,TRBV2,CASSRSNSNQPQHF,TGTGCCAGCAGTCGGAGTAATAGCAATCAGCCCCAGCATTTT